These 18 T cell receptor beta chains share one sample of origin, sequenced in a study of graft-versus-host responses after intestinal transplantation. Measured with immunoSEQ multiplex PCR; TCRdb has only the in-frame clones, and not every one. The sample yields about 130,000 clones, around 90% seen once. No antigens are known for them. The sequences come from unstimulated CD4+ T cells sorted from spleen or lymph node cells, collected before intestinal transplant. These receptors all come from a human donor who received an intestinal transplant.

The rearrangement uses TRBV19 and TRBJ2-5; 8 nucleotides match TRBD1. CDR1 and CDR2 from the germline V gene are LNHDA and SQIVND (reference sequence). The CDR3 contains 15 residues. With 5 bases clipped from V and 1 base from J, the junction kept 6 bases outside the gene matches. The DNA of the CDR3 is TGTGCCAGTAGTCCCGGGACAGGCGTCCAAGAGACCCAGTACTTC. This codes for CASSPGTGVQETQYF. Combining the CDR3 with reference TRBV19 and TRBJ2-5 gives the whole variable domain DGGITQSPKYLFRKEGQNVTLSCEQNLNHDAMYWYRQDPGQGLRLIYYSQIVNDFQKGDIAEGYSVSREKKESFPLTVTSAQKNPTAFYLCASSPGTGVQETQYFGPGTRLLVL.

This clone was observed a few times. The CDR3 protein is CASSIEGQGNEKLFF. For the CDR3, the DNA is TGTGCCAGTAGTATCGAAGGGCAGGGTAATGAAAAACTGTTTTTT. The chain is built from TRBV19 and TRBJ1-4, with D possibly being TRBD1 (5 bases). CDR1 and CDR2 from the germline V gene are LNHDA and SQIVND (reference sequence). CDR3 size: 15 residues. The V gene lost 3 bases and the J gene lost 4 bases, with 12 bases spanning the gap.

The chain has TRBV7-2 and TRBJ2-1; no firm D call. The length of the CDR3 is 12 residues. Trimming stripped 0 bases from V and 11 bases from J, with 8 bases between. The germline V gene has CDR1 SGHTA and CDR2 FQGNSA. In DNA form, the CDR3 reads TGTGCCAGCAGCTTAGCGGGCAGTCAGCAGTTCTTC. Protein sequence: CASSLAGSQQFF.

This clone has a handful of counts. The CDR3 protein is CASSSSTSGGYNEQFF. As DNA, the CDR3 is TGTGCCAGCAGCTCGTCGACTAGCGGGGGCTACAATGAGCAGTTCTTC. The chain has TRBV5-4 and TRBJ2-1, with 12 bases aligning to TRBD2. Trimming took 3 bases from V and 3 from J; bases not matched to a gene: 4. The CDR3 consists of 16 residues. The germline CDR1 and CDR2 sequences are SGHNT and YYREEE (reference sequence).

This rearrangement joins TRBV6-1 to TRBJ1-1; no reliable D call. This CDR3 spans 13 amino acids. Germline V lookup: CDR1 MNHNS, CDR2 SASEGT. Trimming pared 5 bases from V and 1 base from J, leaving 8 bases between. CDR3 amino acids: CASSFDGNTEAFF. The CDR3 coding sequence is TGTGCCAGCAGTTTCGACGGGAACACTGAAGCTTTCTTT.

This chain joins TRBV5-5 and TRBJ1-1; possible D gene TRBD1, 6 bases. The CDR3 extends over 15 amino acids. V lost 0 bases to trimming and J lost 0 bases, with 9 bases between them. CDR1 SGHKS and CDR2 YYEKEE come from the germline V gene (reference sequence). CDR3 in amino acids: CASSLATGLNTEAFF. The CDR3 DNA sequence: TGTGCCAGCAGCTTGGCCACAGGGCTGAACACTGAAGCTTTCTTT.

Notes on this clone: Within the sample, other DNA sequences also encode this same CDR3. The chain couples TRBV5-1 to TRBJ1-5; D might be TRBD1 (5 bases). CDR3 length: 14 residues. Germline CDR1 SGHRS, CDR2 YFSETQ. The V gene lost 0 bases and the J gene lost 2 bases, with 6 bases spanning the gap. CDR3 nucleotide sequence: TGCGCCAGCAGCTTGGAAGGGGGCAATCAGCCCCAGCATTTT. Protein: CASSLEGGNQPQHF.

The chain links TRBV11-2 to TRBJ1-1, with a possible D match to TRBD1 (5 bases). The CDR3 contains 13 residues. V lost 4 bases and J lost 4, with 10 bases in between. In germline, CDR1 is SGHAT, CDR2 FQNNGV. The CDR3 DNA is TGTGCCAGCAGCTCCCGGGACGTCACTGAAGCTTTCTTT. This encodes CASSSRDVTEAFF.

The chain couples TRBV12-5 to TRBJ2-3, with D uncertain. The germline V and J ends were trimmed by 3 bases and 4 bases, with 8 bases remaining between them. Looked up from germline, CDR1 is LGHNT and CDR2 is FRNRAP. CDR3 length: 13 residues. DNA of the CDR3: TGTGCTAGTGGTTTTACCGGAGCAGATACGCAGTATTTT. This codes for CASGFTGADTQYF.

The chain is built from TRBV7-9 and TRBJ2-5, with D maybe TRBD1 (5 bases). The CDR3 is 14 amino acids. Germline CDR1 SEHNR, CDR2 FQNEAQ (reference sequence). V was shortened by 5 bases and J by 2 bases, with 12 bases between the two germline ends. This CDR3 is CASSRRTGQETQYF. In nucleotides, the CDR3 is TGTGCCAGCAGCCGCCGAACAGGACAAGAGACCCAGTACTTC.

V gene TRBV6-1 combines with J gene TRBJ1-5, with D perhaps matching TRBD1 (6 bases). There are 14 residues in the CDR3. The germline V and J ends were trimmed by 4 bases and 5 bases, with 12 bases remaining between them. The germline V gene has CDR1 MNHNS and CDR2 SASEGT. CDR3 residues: CASSGQGTYQPQHF. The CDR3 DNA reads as TGTGCCAGCAGTGGCCAGGGGACCTATCAGCCCCAGCATTTT.

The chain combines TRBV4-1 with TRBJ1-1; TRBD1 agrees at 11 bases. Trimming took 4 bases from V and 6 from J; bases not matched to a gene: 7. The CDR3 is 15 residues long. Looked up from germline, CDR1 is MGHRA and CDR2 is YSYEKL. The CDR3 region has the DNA TGCGCCAGCAGCCGGATGGACAGGGGGCTTTCTGAAGCTTTCTTT. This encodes CASSRMDRGLSEAFF.

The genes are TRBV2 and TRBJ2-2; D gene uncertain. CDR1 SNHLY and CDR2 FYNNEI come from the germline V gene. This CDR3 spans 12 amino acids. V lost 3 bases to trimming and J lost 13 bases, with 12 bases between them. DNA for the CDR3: TGTGCCAGCAGTGAGGCTTCGCGGTGGCTGTTTTTT. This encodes CASSEASRWLFF.

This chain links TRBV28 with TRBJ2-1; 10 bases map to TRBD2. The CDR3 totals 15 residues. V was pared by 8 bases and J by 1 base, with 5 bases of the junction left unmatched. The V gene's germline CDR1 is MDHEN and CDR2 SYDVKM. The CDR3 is CASRIAGGSYNEQFF. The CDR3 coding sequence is TGTGCCAGCCGGATAGCGGGAGGTTCCTACAATGAGCAGTTCTTC. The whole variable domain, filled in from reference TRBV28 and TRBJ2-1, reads DVKVTQSSRYLVKRTGEKVFLECVQDMDHENMFWYRQDPGLGLRLIYFSYDVKMKEKGDIPEGYSVSREKKERFSLILESASTNQTSMYLCASRIAGGSYNEQFFGPGTRLTVL.

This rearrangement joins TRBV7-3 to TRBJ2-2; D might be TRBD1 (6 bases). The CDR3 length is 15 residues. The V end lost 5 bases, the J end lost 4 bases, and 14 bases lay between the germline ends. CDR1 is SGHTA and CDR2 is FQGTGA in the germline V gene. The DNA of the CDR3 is TGTGCCAGCAGCACACAGGGTAGTGGCACCGGGGAGCTGTTTTTT. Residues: CASSTQGSGTGELFF.

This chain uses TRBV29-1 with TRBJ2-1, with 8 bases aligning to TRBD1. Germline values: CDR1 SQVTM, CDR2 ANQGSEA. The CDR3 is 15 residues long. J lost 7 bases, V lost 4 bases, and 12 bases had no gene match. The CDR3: CSVGRQGIGQNEQFF. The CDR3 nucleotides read TGCAGCGTTGGGCGACAGGGGATAGGACAGAATGAGCAGTTCTTC.

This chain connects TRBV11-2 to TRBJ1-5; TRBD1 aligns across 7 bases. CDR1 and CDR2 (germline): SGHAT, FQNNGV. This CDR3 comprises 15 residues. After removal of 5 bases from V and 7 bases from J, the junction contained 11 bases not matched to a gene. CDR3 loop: CASSPGTVRGQPQHF. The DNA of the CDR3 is TGTGCCAGCAGCCCCGGGACAGTACGCGGGCAGCCCCAGCATTTT.

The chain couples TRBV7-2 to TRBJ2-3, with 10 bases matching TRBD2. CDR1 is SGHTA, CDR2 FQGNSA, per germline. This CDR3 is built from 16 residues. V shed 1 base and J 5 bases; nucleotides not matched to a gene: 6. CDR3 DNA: TGTGCCAGCAGCTTAGGGCTAGCGGGAGTGAGAGATACGCAGTATTTT. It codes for CASSLGLAGVRDTQYF.